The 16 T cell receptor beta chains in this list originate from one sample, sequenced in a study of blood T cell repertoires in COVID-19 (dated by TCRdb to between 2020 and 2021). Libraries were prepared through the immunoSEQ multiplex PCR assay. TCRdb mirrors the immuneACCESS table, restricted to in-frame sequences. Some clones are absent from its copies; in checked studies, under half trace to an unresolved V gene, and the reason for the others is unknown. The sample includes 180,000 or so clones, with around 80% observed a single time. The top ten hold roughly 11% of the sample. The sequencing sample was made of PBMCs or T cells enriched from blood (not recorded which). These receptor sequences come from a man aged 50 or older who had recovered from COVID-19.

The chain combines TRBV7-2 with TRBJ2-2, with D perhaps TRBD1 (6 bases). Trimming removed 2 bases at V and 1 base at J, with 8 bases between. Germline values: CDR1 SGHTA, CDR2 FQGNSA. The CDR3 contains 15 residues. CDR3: CASSLRRGNTGELFF. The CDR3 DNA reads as TGTGCCAGCAGCTTACGCAGGGGGAACACCGGGGAGCTGTTTTTT.

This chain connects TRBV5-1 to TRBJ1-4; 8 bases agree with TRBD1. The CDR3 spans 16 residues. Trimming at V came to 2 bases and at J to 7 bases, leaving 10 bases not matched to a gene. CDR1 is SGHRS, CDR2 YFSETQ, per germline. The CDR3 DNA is TGCGCCAGCAGCTTTGGTTCCAGGGGGCTTGGTGAAAAACTGTTTTTT. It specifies CASSFGSRGLGEKLFF.

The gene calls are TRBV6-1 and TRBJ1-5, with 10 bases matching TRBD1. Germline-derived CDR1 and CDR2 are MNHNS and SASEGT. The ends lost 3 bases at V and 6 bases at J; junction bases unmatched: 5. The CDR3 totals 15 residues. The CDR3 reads CASSETGGAVQPQHF. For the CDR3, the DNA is TGTGCCAGCAGTGAGACAGGGGGCGCGGTTCAGCCCCAGCATTTT.

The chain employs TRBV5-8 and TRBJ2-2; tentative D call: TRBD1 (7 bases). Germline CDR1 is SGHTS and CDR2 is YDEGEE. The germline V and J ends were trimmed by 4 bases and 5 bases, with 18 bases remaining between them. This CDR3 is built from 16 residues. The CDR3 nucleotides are TGTGCCAGCAGCCTCGTGGAGGGGGCGGTAACCGGGGAGCTGTTTTTT. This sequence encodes CASSLVEGAVTGELFF.

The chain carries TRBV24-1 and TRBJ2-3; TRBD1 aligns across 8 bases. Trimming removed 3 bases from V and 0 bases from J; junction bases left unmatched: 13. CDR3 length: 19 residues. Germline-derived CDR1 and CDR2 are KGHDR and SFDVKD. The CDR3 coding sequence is TGTGCCACCAGTGATCCCGGACCGGCAGGGGGCCCAAGCACAGATACGCAGTATTTT. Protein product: CATSDPGPAGGPSTDTQYF.

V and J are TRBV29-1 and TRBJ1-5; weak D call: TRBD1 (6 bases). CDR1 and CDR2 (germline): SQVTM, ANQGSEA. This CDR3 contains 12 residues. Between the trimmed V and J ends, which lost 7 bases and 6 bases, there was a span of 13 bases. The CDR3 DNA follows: TGCAGCGCAGGGGAGGGGAGTCAGCCCCAGCATTTT. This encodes CSAGEGSQPQHF.

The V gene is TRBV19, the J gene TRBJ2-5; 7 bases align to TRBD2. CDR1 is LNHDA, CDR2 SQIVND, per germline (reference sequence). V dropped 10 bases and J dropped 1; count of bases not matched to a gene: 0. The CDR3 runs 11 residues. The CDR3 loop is CATSGQETQYF. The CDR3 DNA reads TGTGCCACTAGCGGCCAAGAGACCCAGTACTTC.

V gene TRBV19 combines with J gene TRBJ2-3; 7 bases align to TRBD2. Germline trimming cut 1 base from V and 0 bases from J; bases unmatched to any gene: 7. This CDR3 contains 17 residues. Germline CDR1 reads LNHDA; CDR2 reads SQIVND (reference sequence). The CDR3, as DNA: TGTGCCAGTAGTATAGGGGCTTGGGAGGGGAGCACAGATACGCAGTATTTT. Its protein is CASSIGAWEGSTDTQYF.

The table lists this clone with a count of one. The CDR3 region is CASSTRTGAPSLEQYF. CDR3 coding DNA: TGCGCCAGCAGCACCCGGACAGGGGCGCCGTCGTTGGAGCAGTACTTC. The chain uses TRBV5-1 and TRBJ2-7; TRBD1 matches 9 bases. The ends lost 4 bases at V and 7 bases at J; junction bases unmatched: 15. Germline V CDR1 and CDR2: SGHRS, YFSETQ. This CDR3 comprises 16 residues.

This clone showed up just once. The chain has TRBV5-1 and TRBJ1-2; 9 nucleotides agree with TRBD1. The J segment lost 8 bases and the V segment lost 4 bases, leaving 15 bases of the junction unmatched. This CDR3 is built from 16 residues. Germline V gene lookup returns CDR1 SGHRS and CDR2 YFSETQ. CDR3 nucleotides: TGCGCCAGCAGCCCTGTAAGTACAGGGGGCGCGGGGGGCTACACCTTC. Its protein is CASSPVSTGGAGGYTF.

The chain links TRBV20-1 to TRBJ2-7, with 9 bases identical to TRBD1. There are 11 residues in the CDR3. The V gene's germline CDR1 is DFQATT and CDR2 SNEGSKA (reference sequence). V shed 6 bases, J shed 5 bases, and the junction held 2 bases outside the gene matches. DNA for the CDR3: TGCAGTGCGGGGACAGGGAACGAGCAGTACTTC. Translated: CSAGTGNEQYF.

The CDR3 DNA reads as TGTGCCAGCAGCTTGTGGCCAGAACAAGAGACCCAGTACTTC. Its protein product is CASSLWPEQETQYF. The chain links TRBV5-8 to TRBJ2-5, with D unclear. Trimming removed 1 base at V and 2 bases at J, with 9 bases between. Germline CDR1 and CDR2: SGHTS and YDEGEE. This CDR3 region has 14 residues. The full variable domain, completed using reference TRBV5-8 and TRBJ2-5, is EAGVTQSPTHLIKTRGQQATLRCSPISGHTSVYWYQQALGLGLQFLLWYDEGEERNRGNFPPRFSGRQFPNYSSELNVNALELEDSALYLCASSLWPEQETQYFGPGTRLLVL.

The CDR3 sequence is CASSNCNRNQETQYF. The DNA of the CDR3 is TGTGCCAGCAGCAATTGCAACAGGAATCAAGAGACCCAGTACTTC. The V call is TRBV21-1, the J call TRBJ2-5; the tabulated D call, TRBD1, remains unverified against the DNA. TRBV21-1 is labeled a pseudogene. There are 15 residues in the CDR3.

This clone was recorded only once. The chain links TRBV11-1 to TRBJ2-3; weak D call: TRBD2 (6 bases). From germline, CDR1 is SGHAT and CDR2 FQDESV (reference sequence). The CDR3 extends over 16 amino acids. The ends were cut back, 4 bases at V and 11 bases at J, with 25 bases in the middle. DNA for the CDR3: TGTGCCAGCAGCTCCGCGGTTAGCGGAGGGGCCGGAAGGCAGTATTTT. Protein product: CASSSAVSGGAGRQYF.

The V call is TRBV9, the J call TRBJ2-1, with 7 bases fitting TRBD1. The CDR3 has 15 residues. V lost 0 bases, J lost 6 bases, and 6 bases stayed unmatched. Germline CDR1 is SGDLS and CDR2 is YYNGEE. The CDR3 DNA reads TGTGCCAGCAGCGTAGATCCGGGACAGATCAATGAGCAGTTCTTC. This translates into CASSVDPGQINEQFF.

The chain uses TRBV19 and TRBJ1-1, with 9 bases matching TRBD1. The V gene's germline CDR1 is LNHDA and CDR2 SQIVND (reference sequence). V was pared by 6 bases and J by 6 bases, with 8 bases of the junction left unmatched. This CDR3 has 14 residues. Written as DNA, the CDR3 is TGTGCCAGTAGCCTCGCGACAGGGGGAGCTGAAGCTTTCTTT. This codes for CASSLATGGAEAFF.